By proportion, the clone carrying this T cell receptor beta chain is medium-sized. Its cognate antigen is unknown. Amplification of TCR beta CDR3 from genomic DNA used two-round multiplex PCR. Initially, in first-round PCR, primers specific to each TRBV and TRBJ gene were used. TCRdb processed the multiplex PCR reads anew with MiXCR; each CDR3 protein has one entry. The table includes roughly 20,000 distinct CDR3 sequences, more than 40% detected once. The sample belongs to a study of prognosis after radiotherapy for stage I lung cancer. Study-wide context: Deemed medically inoperable were all patients with non-small cell lung cancer. Findings and limits, study-wide: After stereotactic body radiation therapy, patients with later distant metastases showed lower Shannon entropy.

V dropped 7 bases and J dropped 6 bases, with 18 bases sitting between them. The length of the CDR3 is 15 residues. The germline V gene encodes CDR1 LNHDA and CDR2 SQIVND (reference sequence). This rearrangement joins TRBV19 to TRBJ2-2; perhaps TRBD2 as D (6 bases). Sample: PBMCs, taken before or after stereotactic body radiation therapy (not recorded which). The receptor comes from a donor over 45 with non-small cell lung cancer. CDR3: CASIDSRWGAGELFF. The CDR3 DNA follows: TGTGCCAGTATCGATTCTAGGTGGGGGGCCGGGGAGCTGTTTTTT. Combining the CDR3 with reference TRBV19 and TRBJ2-2 gives the whole variable domain DGGITQSPKYLFRKEGQNVTLSCEQNLNHDAMYWYRQDPGQGLRLIYYSQIVNDFQKGDIAEGYSVSREKKESFPLTVTSAQKNPTAFYLCASIDSRWGAGELFFGEGSRLTVL.